The source of this T cell receptor (beta chain) is a study of cytomegalovirus exposure and HLA in healthy donors. On the study more broadly: A previous analysis identified approximately 120 million unique TCR beta sequences derived from some 170 million T cells.

The PCR was carried out with 60 Vbeta primers and 13 Jbeta primers. Sequenced by immunoSEQ multiplex PCR; TCRdb stores in-frame clones only, minus some. This table has 120,000 or so clones, more than 65% appearing once. There are 14 residues in the CDR3. V lost 4 bases, J lost 5 bases, and 8 bases stayed unmatched. Germline CDR1 is MNHEY and CDR2 is SMNVEV (reference sequence). The sequenced sample was PBMCs. The chain couples TRBV27 to TRBJ2-7; 7 bases are shared with TRBD1. This TCR was sampled from a woman aged 18-35 years in good health and CMV-seronegative. Here the CDR3 DNA reads TGTGCCAGCAGTTCCCGGACAGGATCGAACGAGCAGTACTTC. Protein sequence: CASSSRTGSNEQYF.